The 11 T cell receptor beta chains in this list originate from one sample, sequenced in a study of control samples from healthy donors and cancer patients. Sequenced by immunoSEQ multiplex PCR; TCRdb stores in-frame clones only, minus some. The table shows about 110,000 clones, with about 80% occurring only once. The sequenced material came from blood. The receptor source for this set is a man aged 18 to 30 in good health.

CDR3 region: CASSPRQLGVNTEAFF. The DNA for the CDR3 is TGCGCCAGCAGCCCTCGGCAACTGGGTGTGAACACTGAAGCTTTCTTT. The J gene is TRBJ1-1, the V gene TRBV4-3, with D unclear. CDR3 length: 16 amino acids. V was clipped by 4 bases and J by 0 bases, with 15 bases between them. Looked up from germline, CDR1 is LGHNA and CDR2 is YSLEER.

This sequence joins TRBV4-3 and TRBJ1-1; a possible D gene is TRBD1 (5 bases). The germline CDR1 and CDR2 sequences are LGHNA and YSLEER. The V end lost 3 bases, the J end lost 1 base, and 9 bases lay between the germline ends. This CDR3 has 14 residues. CDR3 DNA sequence: TGCGCCAGCAGCCACGGTACAGGGAACACTGAAGCTTTCTTT. Residues: CASSHGTGNTEAFF.

The chain recombines TRBV4-3 with TRBJ2-7; tentative D call: TRBD1 (6 bases). Trimming took off 3 bases at V and 3 bases at J, with 15 bases between the two ends. The CDR3 is 15 amino acids. Germline V gene sequence: CDR1 LGHNA, CDR2 YSLEER. CDR3 nucleotides: TGCGCCAGCAGCCAGACGCCGGGACAACACTACGAGCAGTACTTC. This sequence encodes CASSQTPGQHYEQYF.

This clone showed up just once. The chain links TRBV15 to TRBJ1-3; a possible D gene is TRBD1 (6 bases). Trimming removed 1 base at V and 2 bases at J, with 12 bases between. The CDR3 consists of 16 residues. Germline CDR1 reads LNHNV; CDR2 reads YYDKDF (reference sequence). The CDR3 bases are TGTGCCACCAGCAGAGCCGCGACAGGCGCTGGAAACACCATATATTTT. Translation: CATSRAATGAGNTIYF.

This sequence joins TRBV30 and TRBJ1-3; D is uncertain. Germline values: CDR1 GTSNPN, CDR2 SVGIG (reference sequence). The CDR3 consists of 13 residues. The V end lost 5 bases, the J end lost 4 bases, and 12 bases lay between the germline ends. The DNA of the CDR3 is TGTGCCTGGGCCTACGGGCGGGGAAACACCATATATTTT. It specifies CAWAYGRGNTIYF.

This sequence joins TRBV28 and TRBJ1-2, with D possibly being TRBD1 (6 bases). Germline CDR1 MDHEN, CDR2 SYDVKM. The CDR3 length is 14 residues. Trimming left V 2 bases short and J 6 bases short, with 13 bases between. CDR3 amino acids: CASSLERGLNGYTF. The CDR3 DNA sequence: TGTGCCAGCAGTTTAGAACGGGGGCTGAATGGCTACACCTTC.

The chain has TRBV18 and TRBJ1-1; the D gene is possibly TRBD1 (5 bases). CDR3 length equals 13 residues. Germline V CDR1 and CDR2: KGHSH, LQKENI. Between the trimmed V and J ends, which lost 6 bases and 0 bases, there was a span of 8 bases. CDR3 protein: CASSGTMNTEAFF. The CDR3 region has the DNA TGTGCCAGCTCGGGGACCATGAACACTGAAGCTTTCTTT.

CDR3 region: CASSPLADQETQYF. CDR3 in DNA: TGTGCCAGCAGCCCTCTAGCGGATCAAGAGACCCAGTACTTC. This rearrangement joins TRBV7-2 to TRBJ2-5, with 7 bases lining up with TRBD2. This CDR3 comprises 14 residues. The V gene's germline CDR1 is SGHTA and CDR2 FQGNSA. The J segment lost 2 bases and the V segment lost 5 bases, leaving 5 bases of the junction unmatched. The full variable domain, completed using reference TRBV7-2 and TRBJ2-5, is GAGVSQSPSNKVTEKGKDVELRCDPISGHTALYWYRQSLGQGLEFLIYFQGNSAPDKSGLPSDRFSAERTGGSVSTLTIQRTQQEDSAVYLCASSPLADQETQYFGPGTRLLVL.

About this clone: An end of the junction differs from the germline gene, which may be a read error. The V call is TRBV20-1, the J call TRBJ1-2, with D possibly TRBD1 on 5 matching bases. CDR3 length: 12 amino acids. The germline V gene encodes CDR1 DFQATT and CDR2 SNEGSKA (reference sequence). The CDR3 sequence is CSASQGTGGYTF. The CDR3 DNA follows: TGCAGCGCTAGTCAGGGAACGGGGGGCTACACCTTC.

CDR3 coding DNA: TGTGCCATCAGTGAATCTACGAGGGACACTGAAGCTTTCTTT. This sequence encodes CAISESTRDTEAFF. The V call is TRBV10-3, the J call TRBJ1-1, with D unresolved. V lost 3 bases to trimming and J lost 3 bases, with 11 bases between them. Germline V gene lookup returns CDR1 ENHRY and CDR2 SYGVKD. The CDR3 contains 14 residues.

This clone has a single count. V gene TRBV19 combines with J gene TRBJ2-3; D call uncertain. The germline V and J ends were trimmed by 9 bases and 2 bases, with 12 bases remaining between them. Germline loops: CDR1 LNHDA, CDR2 SQIVND (reference sequence). CDR3 size: 13 residues. CDR3 loop: CASGARYTDTQYF. In DNA, the CDR3 is TGTGCCAGCGGAGCCCGCTACACAGATACGCAGTATTTT.